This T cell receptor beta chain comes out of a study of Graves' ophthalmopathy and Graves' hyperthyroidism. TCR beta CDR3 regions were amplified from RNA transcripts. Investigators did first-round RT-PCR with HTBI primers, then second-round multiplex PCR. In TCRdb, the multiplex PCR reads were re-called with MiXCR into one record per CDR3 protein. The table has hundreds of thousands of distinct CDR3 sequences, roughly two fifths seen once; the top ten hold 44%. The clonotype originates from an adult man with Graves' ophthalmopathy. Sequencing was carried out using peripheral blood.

This CDR3 is CSAAAIEAFF. The CDR3 nucleotides are TGCAGTGCTGCGGCCATTGAAGCTTTCTTT. The rearrangement uses TRBV20-1 and TRBJ1-1; no reliable D call. Germline CDR1 and CDR2: DFQATT and SNEGSKA (reference sequence). V lost 5 bases, J lost 7 bases, and 8 bases lay in between. CDR3 length: 10 amino acids.